This T cell receptor beta chain was documented in a study of Ad26.COV2.S vaccination and SARS-CoV-2 variants. Study context: The COV1001 Ad26.COV2.S trial arm included the donor. General study findings and limits: Non-spike TCR breadth showed similarity between vaccine and placebo recipients.

Clones were read by immunoSEQ multiplex PCR, and TCRdb kept only the in-frame ones, dropping some. The sample includes approximately 350,000 clones, under 90% of them seen just once. Germline CDR1 is MNHEY and CDR2 is SMNVEV (reference sequence). This CDR3 is built from 16 residues. The J segment lost 1 base and the V segment lost 4 bases, leaving 7 bases of the junction unmatched. Notes on this clone: As yet, its antigen is unknown.

Sample treatment: around 19 received Ad26.COV2.S at low or high dose, single or two shots; about 5 received placebo; per-sample allocation not given. Each sample was drawn 63 days after the first injection (of vaccine or placebo). The gene calls are TRBV27 and TRBJ1-5, with TRBD1 matching 7 bases. This specimen was peripheral blood, taken in a trial of Ad26.COV2.S vaccine versus placebo. This clonotype was sampled from a person aged 18 to 59 who received the Ad26.COV2.S COVID-19 vaccine or a placebo. DNA for the CDR3: TGTGCCAGCAGTTCAAACAGGGGCCTGAGCAATCAGCCCCAGCATTTT. Encoded protein: CASSSNRGLSNQPQHF.